Listed below are T cell receptor beta chains from one sample, sequenced in a study of blood T cell repertoires in COVID-19. The assay was immunoSEQ multiplex PCR, and TCRdb's table has in-frame clones only and misses some. The sample yields some 6,300 clones, about 88% seen once. The sequenced sample consisted of peripheral blood. The source is a human donor in a cohort sampled during active COVID-19. CDR3s include the opening cysteine and the closing phenylalanine or tryptophan. The D gene is left open where the match is weak. Only some rows state a clone size, as once, few, many or a class for expanded clones.

>TRBJ2-7|.|.|TRBV3-1/TRBV3-2
TGTGCCAGCAGCCAAGTTCGTAGTCGGGACGAGCAGTACTTC
CASSQVRSRDEQYF
>TRBJ2-5|.|.|TRBV19
TGTGCCAGTAGTATCCAGGGTACCTCAGAGACCCAGTACTTC
CASSIQGTSETQYF
>TRBJ1-2|TRBD1|once|TRBV5-1
TGCGCCAGCAGCTCTACAGGGGCGAACTATGGCTACACCTTC
CASSSTGANYGYTF
>TRBJ2-7|TRBD1|.|TRBV28
TGTGCCAGCAGCCCTTATTCGCCAGGGGGCGAATACGAGCAGTACTTC
CASSPYSPGGEYEQYF
>TRBJ1-2|TRBD1|.|TRBV4-1
TGCGCCAGCAGCCAGGGGACAGGGGCTGCCTATGGCTACACCTTC
CASSQGTGAAYGYTF
>TRBJ1-5|.|.|TRBV3-1/TRBV3-2
TGTGCCAGCAGCCAAAAGGAGGGTCAACCCCAGCATTTT
CASSQKEGQPQHF
>TRBJ2-7|.|.|TRBV4-3
TGCGCCAGCAGCCAAGAAAAGACAGGTCCTTTCGGGCAGTACTTC
CASSQEKTGPFGQYF
>TRBJ2-3|TRBD2|.|TRBV9
TGTGCCAGCAGCGTCGGGGGGTTCGGCACAGATACGCAGTATTTT
CASSVGGFGTDTQYF
>TRBJ1-6|TRBD1|.|TRBV5-4
TGTGCCAGCAGCAGGACAGGCGACAATTCACCCCTCCACTTT
CASSRTGDNSPLHF
>TRBJ2-7|TRBD2|.|TRBV27
TGTGCCAGCAGCGGGGTAGCGGGAGTCTACGAGCAGTACTTC
CASSGVAGVYEQYF
>TRBJ1-2|.|once|TRBV6-5
TGTGCCAGCACTAGCGACTATGGCTACACCTTC
CASTSDYGYTF
>TRBJ2-6|.|once|TRBV5-1
TGCGCCAGCAGCACAGTCGGCGCTGGGGCCAACGTCCTGACTTTC
CASSTVGAGANVLTF
>TRBJ2-7|TRBD1|.|TRBV6-5
TGTGCCAGCAGGCGGGGCAGGGGGCACGAGCAGTACTTC
CASRRGRGHEQYF
>TRBJ2-1|TRBD2|once|TRBV29-1
TGCAGCGCAGATAGCGGGAGGCACAATGAGCAGTTCTTC
CSADSGRHNEQFF
>TRBJ1-1|.|.|TRBV20-1
TGCAGTGCTAGTAGGCGGATGAACACTGAAGCTTTCTTT
CSASRRMNTEAFF
>TRBJ2-4|.|.|TRBV7-2
TGTGCCAGCAGCTTATCGGGATGGGGCATTCAGTACTTC
CASSLSGWGIQYF
>TRBJ2-1|TRBD2|.|TRBV7-2
TGTGCCAGCAGCCCCCAGCCAGCGGGGGGCTCCAATGAGCAGTTCTTC
CASSPQPAGGSNEQFF
>TRBJ1-4|.|.|TRBV14
TGTGCCAGCAGCCAAGACTCGGGCCCGGGGGAAAAACTGTTTTTT
CASSQDSGPGEKLFF
>TRBJ2-7|TRBD1|few|TRBV7-2
TGTGCCAGCAGCCCGGGGACAGGGACCTACGAGCAGTACTTC
CASSPGTGTYEQYF
>TRBJ2-3|.|.|TRBV5-6
TGTGCCAGCAGCCCGCGGGGCTCTCGAGGAGATACGCAGTATTTT
CASSPRGSRGDTQYF
>TRBJ2-4|.|.|TRBV7-9
TGTGCCAGCAGCTTAGATGAAGACAGCATTCAGTACTTC
CASSLDEDSIQYF
>TRBJ2-1|.|.|TRBV29-1
TGCAGCGTTGTGGGGGCCATCCATGGCGGGAGAGGCCGAAGCCTGGGGCAGTTCTTC
CSVVGAIHGGRGRSLGQFF
>TRBJ1-6|TRBD1|once|TRBV3-1/TRBV3-2
TGTGCCAGCAGCCAGAGGGTGACAGGGGTGAATTCACCCCTCCACTTT
CASSQRVTGVNSPLHF
>TRBJ2-5|.|once|TRBV19
TGTGCCACCACCGGGTTGGATGGGGAGACCCAGTACTTC
CATTGLDGETQYF
>TRBJ1-2|TRBD1|few|TRBV19
TGTGCCAGTAGTAATCGAGCACAGGGGAATGGCTACACCTTC
CASSNRAQGNGYTF
>TRBJ1-5|.|few|TRBV2
TGTGCCAGCAGTGAATGGTACAATAGCAATCAGCCCCAGCATTTT
CASSEWYNSNQPQHF
>TRBJ2-2|TRBD1|.|TRBV6-2/TRBV6-3
TGTGCCAGCAGCGGGGGGACAGGGAATAGGGAGCTGTTTTTT
CASSGGTGNRELFF
>TRBJ2-3|TRBD2|.|TRBV19
TGTGCCAGTAGTTCGAGCGGGGGGGGCACAGATACGCAGTATTTT
CASSSSGGGTDTQYF
>TRBJ1-2|.|.|TRBV10-3
TGTGCCATCAGTGAGTCAGTGGGGGGCTATGGCTACACCTTC
CAISESVGGYGYTF
>TRBJ2-5|.|.|TRBV30
TGTGCCCTAAGGCTAGCCGCGGAGACCCAGTACTTC
CALRLAAETQYF
>TRBJ2-1|.|.|TRBV6-5
TGTGCCAGCAGTTACTCGTCGGGATCCCACAATGAGCAGTTCTTC
CASSYSSGSHNEQFF
>TRBJ2-5|TRBD1|.|TRBV6-5
TGTGCCAGCAGTTATTACGCCGGGACAGGGAAAGAGACCCAGTACTTC
CASSYYAGTGKETQYF
>TRBJ1-2|.|.|TRBV12-3/TRBV12-4
TGTGCCAGCAGCCTTGCCGGAGCCTATGGCTACACCTTC
CASSLAGAYGYTF
>TRBJ2-2|.|.|TRBV3-1/TRBV3-2
TGTGCCAGCAGCCCTACGCGGGCGGGCACCGGGGAGCTGTTTTTT
CASSPTRAGTGELFF
>TRBJ2-7|.|.|TRBV9
TGTGCCAGCAGCAACGTACAGGGAACAGAGCAGTACTTC
CASSNVQGTEQYF
>TRBJ2-3|.|.|TRBV15
TGTGCCACCAGCAGAGATCTAGGGGGGGCGGGGACAGATACGCAGTATTTT
CATSRDLGGAGTDTQYF
>TRBJ1-1|TRBD1|.|TRBV7-7
TGTGCTAGCAGCTTAGAGCCGGAGGAAGGGACAGGGAACACTGAAGCTTTCTTT
CASSLEPEEGTGNTEAFF
>TRBJ2-3|TRBD2|.|TRBV6-1
TGTGCCAGCAGTGAAGGGGGGGGGACAGATACGCAGTATTTT
CASSEGGGTDTQYF
>TRBJ1-4|.|.|TRBV18
TGTGCCAGCTCACCGCGGGGATTAATGGAAAAACTGTTTTTT
CASSPRGLMEKLFF
>TRBJ1-2|.|.|TRBV4-2
TGTGCCAGCAGCCAAGATTTTGGGCAAAACCTTAACTATGGCTACACCTTC
CASSQDFGQNLNYGYTF
>TRBJ1-5|.|.|TRBV4-1
TGCGCCAGCAGCCAAGTGCCCAACGCTCTAAATCAGCCCCAGCATTTT
CASSQVPNALNQPQHF